The clone carrying this TCR beta chain was recorded a few times. One junction end disagrees with the germline gene, perhaps due to a read error. The sample is drawn from a study of blood T cell repertoires in COVID-19. Germline V gives CDR1 SEHNR, CDR2 FQNEAQ (reference sequence). This CDR3 has 15 residues. As originally analysed: Reference gene primer amplification gave nucleated cell count estimates. Assay used: immunoSEQ multiplex PCR; TCRdb lists only in-frame clones, some missing. The DNA gave D and trimming, while V, J and clone size come from that table. The table lists about 100,000 clones, about 80% of them singletons.

The chain carries TRBV7-9 and TRBJ2-3, with 12 bases fitting TRBD1. The sequencing sample was made of peripheral blood. The source is a woman between 65 and 79 years old with acute or convalescent COVID-19. CDR3 amino acids: CASSVGTGGTDTQYF. Here the CDR3 DNA reads TGTGCCAGCAGCGTCGGGACAGGGGGCACCGATACGCAGTATTTT.